Following are 18 T cell receptor beta chains from one sample sequenced in a study of blood T cell repertoires in COVID-19. TCRdb's table, derived via immunoSEQ multiplex PCR, lists solely in-frame clones and lacks some. The sample has about 160,000 clones, roughly 84% seen once; the top ten hold over 9.5%. Sequenced material: peripheral blood. These receptors were taken from a woman of 80 years or more with active or convalescent COVID-19.

This clone has a single count. The chain links TRBV9 to TRBJ2-5; tentatively, D is TRBD1 (6 bases). V was clipped by 3 bases and J by 7 bases, with 16 bases between them. The germline V gene has CDR1 SGDLS and CDR2 YYNGEE. The CDR3 consists of 14 residues. Written as DNA, the CDR3 is TGTGCCAGCAGCGAGGGGGTGCCAGGGTTGACCCAGTACTTC. The encoded protein is CASSEGVPGLTQYF.

The rearrangement uses TRBV9 and TRBJ2-3, with 10 bases aligning to TRBD2. Germline values: CDR1 SGDLS, CDR2 YYNGEE. Germline trimming cut 4 bases from V and 2 bases from J; bases unmatched to any gene: 7. This CDR3 is 16 amino acids long. CDR3 residues: CASSPRGTSVTDTQYF. The DNA for the CDR3 is TGTGCCAGCAGCCCCCGGGGGACTAGCGTCACAGATACGCAGTATTTT.

The V and J genes are TRBV4-2 and TRBJ2-3, with D tentatively TRBD1 (6 bases). The CDR3 is 16 residues long. Germline CDR1 is LGHNA and CDR2 is YNFKEQ. Trimming shortened V by 1 base and J by 1 base, and 12 bases separated the two germline ends. The CDR3: CASSQGTGFRTDTQYF. The CDR3 region has the DNA TGTGCCAGCAGCCAAGGAACAGGGTTTCGCACAGATACGCAGTATTTT.

The chain recombines TRBV19 with TRBJ1-3, with 7 bases aligning to TRBD1. The V segment lost 4 bases and the J segment 1 base; nucleotides outside the gene matches: 4. The CDR3 has 15 residues. Germline V gives CDR1 LNHDA, CDR2 SQIVND (reference sequence). Written as DNA, the CDR3 is TGTGCCAGTAGTACTTCGACAGGGTCTGGAAACACCATATATTTT. It codes for CASSTSTGSGNTIYF. The full variable domain, in which reference TRBV19 and TRBJ1-3 provide the parts outside the CDR3, is DGGITQSPKYLFRKEGQNVTLSCEQNLNHDAMYWYRQDPGQGLRLIYYSQIVNDFQKGDIAEGYSVSREKKESFPLTVTSAQKNPTAFYLCASSTSTGSGNTIYFGEGSWLTVV.

The V call is TRBV5-4, the J call TRBJ2-1; D not resolved. CDR1 SGHNT and CDR2 YYREEE come from the germline V gene (reference sequence). The CDR3 runs to 14 residues. Trimming took off 3 bases at V and 3 bases at J, with 10 bases between the two ends. Here the CDR3 reads CASSYYKNYNEQFF. The CDR3 nucleotides read TGTGCCAGCAGCTACTATAAAAACTACAATGAGCAGTTCTTC.

The genes are TRBV29-1 and TRBJ2-5; 9 bases map to TRBD1. Unmatched junction bases numbered 10, after V lost 6 bases and J lost 5 bases. CDR3 size: 14 residues. CDR1 and CDR2 from the germline V gene are SQVTM and ANQGSEA. CDR3 protein: CSVALTGGRETQYF. The CDR3 region has the DNA TGCAGCGTCGCGCTTACAGGGGGCAGGGAGACCCAGTACTTC.

The V gene is TRBV5-1, the J gene TRBJ2-1; 7 nucleotides agree with TRBD1. From germline, CDR1 is SGHRS and CDR2 YFSETQ. V was pared by 4 bases and J by 4 bases, with 17 bases of the junction left unmatched. This CDR3 comprises 18 residues. The CDR3 coding sequence is TGCGCCAGCAGCCCAGAAACAGGGGCCCGAATAACGTACAATGAGCAGTTCTTC. Translating it yields CASSPETGARITYNEQFF.

The J gene is TRBJ1-1, the V gene TRBV5-6; D gene uncertain. CDR3 size: 13 residues. In germline, CDR1 is SGHDT, CDR2 YYEEEE. V shed 0 bases and J shed 1 base, with 4 bases lying between them. The CDR3 region has the DNA TGTGCCAGCAGCTTGGGGCCGAACACTGAAGCTTTCTTT. Residues: CASSLGPNTEAFF.

This clone was picked up one time. The V call is TRBV28, the J call TRBJ2-3, with 7 nucleotides matching TRBD1. The CDR3 contains 15 residues. Unmatched junction bases numbered 4, after V lost 3 bases and J lost 1 base. Germline V gene sequence: CDR1 MDHEN, CDR2 SYDVKM. The CDR3 here is CASSFRTGGTDTQYF. For the CDR3, the DNA is TGTGCCAGCAGTTTTCGGACAGGAGGCACAGATACGCAGTATTTT.

This rearrangement joins TRBV25-1 to TRBJ2-1; D may be TRBD1 (6 bases). Trimming took off 4 bases at V and 0 bases at J, with 10 bases between the two ends. Germline lookup yields CDR1 MGHDK and CDR2 SYGVNS. The CDR3 is 15 amino acids. CDR3 sequence reads: CASSVTGSSYNEQFF. The CDR3 DNA sequence: TGTGCCAGCAGTGTGACAGGAAGCTCCTACAATGAGCAGTTCTTC.

This chain joins TRBV6-5 and TRBJ2-7; D is possibly TRBD1 (5 bases). This CDR3 region has 14 residues. The germline CDR1 and CDR2 sequences are MNHEY and SVGAGI. Trimming removed 2 bases at V and 5 bases at J, with 13 bases between. CDR3 in DNA: TGTGCCAGCAGTTACGCCCCAGGGTCCGACGAGCAGTACTTC. Residues: CASSYAPGSDEQYF.

The chain employs TRBV5-1 and TRBJ2-1, with 10 bases lining up with TRBD2. Germline assignment: CDR1 SGHRS and CDR2 YFSETQ. J was trimmed by 10 bases and V by 4 bases; bases with no gene match: 8. The CDR3 runs to 14 residues. DNA of the CDR3: TGCGCCAGCAGCCCCATAGCGGGAGGAGGCGAGCAGTTCTTC. Protein sequence: CASSPIAGGGEQFF.

The chain recombines TRBV7-2 with TRBJ2-1; 12 bases are shared with TRBD2. The germline V gene encodes CDR1 SGHTA and CDR2 FQGNSA. V dropped 5 bases and J dropped 2; count of bases not matched to a gene: 7. The CDR3 consists of 17 residues. This chain's CDR3 is CASSQPGTSGPYNEQFF. Written as DNA, the CDR3 is TGTGCCAGCAGCCAACCTGGGACTAGCGGGCCCTACAATGAGCAGTTCTTC.

V is TRBV6-5 and J is TRBJ2-7, with D possibly matching TRBD1 (5 bases). CDR1 is MNHEY and CDR2 is SVGAGI in the germline V gene. The CDR3 loop spans 13 amino acids. Trimming removed 8 bases from V and 1 base from J, with 12 bases in between. In DNA, the CDR3 is TGTGCCAGCCGAAGGGGCAGGTCCTACGAGCAGTACTTC. It yields the protein CASRRGRSYEQYF.

This chain connects TRBV7-9 to TRBJ1-1, with 7 positions matching TRBD1. CDR1 is SEHNR, CDR2 FQNEAQ, per germline (reference sequence). The length of the CDR3 is 16 residues. V shed 5 bases and J 4 bases; nucleotides not matched to a gene: 13. CDR3 loop: CASSRGVRGLSTEAFF. In nucleotides, the CDR3 is TGTGCCAGCAGCCGAGGGGTCAGGGGGTTGAGCACTGAAGCTTTCTTT.

The V and J genes are TRBV19 and TRBJ1-5; D is perhaps TRBD1 (5 bases). V was pared by 8 bases and J by 4 bases, with 15 bases between. The V gene's germline CDR1 is LNHDA and CDR2 SQIVND (reference sequence). This CDR3 has 14 residues. CDR3 nucleotide sequence: TGTGCCAGTGGGTGGCAGGGAGGAAATCAGCCCCAGCATTTT. It encodes CASGWQGGNQPQHF.

The V and J genes are TRBV29-1 and TRBJ2-7; D is possibly TRBD2 (5 bases). V was trimmed by 5 bases and J by 4 bases, leaving 12 bases between them. This CDR3 is 12 amino acids long. The germline V gene has CDR1 SQVTM and CDR2 ANQGSEA. This CDR3 is CSVLERDYEQYF. The CDR3 nucleotides are TGCAGCGTTTTAGAGAGGGATTACGAGCAGTACTTC.

The chain joins TRBV5-1 to TRBJ2-5; D perhaps matches TRBD1 (6 bases). The CDR3 consists of 12 residues. Trimming pared 2 bases from V and 5 bases from J, leaving 7 bases between. Looked up from germline, CDR1 is SGHRS and CDR2 is YFSETQ. The DNA for the CDR3 is TGCGCCAGCAGCTTCCAGGGGGAGACCCAGTACTTC. This translates into CASSFQGETQYF. Variable domain in full (rest from reference TRBV5-1 and TRBJ2-5): KAGVTQTPRYLIKTRGQQVTLSCSPISGHRSVSWYQQTPGQGLQFLFEYFSETQRNKGNFPGRFSGRQFSNSRSEMNVSTLELGDSALYLCASSFQGETQYFGPGTRLLVL.